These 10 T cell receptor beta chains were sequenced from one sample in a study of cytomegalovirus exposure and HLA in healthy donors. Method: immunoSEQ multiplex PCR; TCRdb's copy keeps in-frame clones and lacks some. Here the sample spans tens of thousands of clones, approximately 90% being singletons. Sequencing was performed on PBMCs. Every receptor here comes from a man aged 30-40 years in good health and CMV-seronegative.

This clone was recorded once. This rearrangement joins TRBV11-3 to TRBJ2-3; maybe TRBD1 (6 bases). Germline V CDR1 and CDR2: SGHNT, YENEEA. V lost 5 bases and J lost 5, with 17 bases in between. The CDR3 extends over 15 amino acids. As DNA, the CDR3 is TGTGCCAGCAGCCCTTCTTTGGGGGCCGTAGATACGCAGTATTTT. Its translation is CASSPSLGAVDTQYF.

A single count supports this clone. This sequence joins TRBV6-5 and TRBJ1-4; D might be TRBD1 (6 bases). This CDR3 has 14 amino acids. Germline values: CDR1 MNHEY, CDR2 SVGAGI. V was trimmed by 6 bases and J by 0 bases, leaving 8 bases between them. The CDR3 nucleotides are TGTGCCAGCAGCGACAGGTCAACTAATGAAAAACTGTTTTTT. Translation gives CASSDRSTNEKLFF.

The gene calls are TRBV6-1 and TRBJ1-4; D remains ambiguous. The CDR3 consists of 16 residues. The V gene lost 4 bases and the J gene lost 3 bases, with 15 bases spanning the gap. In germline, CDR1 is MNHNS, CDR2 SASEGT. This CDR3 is CASSASPRLANEKLFF. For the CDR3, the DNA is TGTGCCAGCAGTGCCAGTCCGAGGTTGGCTAATGAAAAACTGTTTTTT.

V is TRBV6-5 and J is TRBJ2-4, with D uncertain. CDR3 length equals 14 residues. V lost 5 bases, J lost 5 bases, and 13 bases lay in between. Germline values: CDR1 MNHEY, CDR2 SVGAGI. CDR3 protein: CASSRQPGQNIQYF. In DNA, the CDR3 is TGTGCCAGCAGTAGACAACCTGGCCAAAACATTCAGTACTTC.

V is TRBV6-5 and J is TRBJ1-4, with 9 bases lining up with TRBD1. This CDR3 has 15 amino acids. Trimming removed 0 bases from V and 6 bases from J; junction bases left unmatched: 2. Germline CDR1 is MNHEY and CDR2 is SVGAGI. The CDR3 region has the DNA TGTGCCAGCAGTTACTCCGGGACAGGGTATGAAAAACTGTTTTTT. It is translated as CASSYSGTGYEKLFF.

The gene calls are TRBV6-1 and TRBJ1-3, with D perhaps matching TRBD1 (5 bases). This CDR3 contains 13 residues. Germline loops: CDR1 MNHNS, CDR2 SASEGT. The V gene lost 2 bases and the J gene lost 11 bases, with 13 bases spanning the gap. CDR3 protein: CASSERDFGSIYF. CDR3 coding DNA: TGTGCCAGCAGTGAAAGGGACTTTGGCTCCATATATTTT.

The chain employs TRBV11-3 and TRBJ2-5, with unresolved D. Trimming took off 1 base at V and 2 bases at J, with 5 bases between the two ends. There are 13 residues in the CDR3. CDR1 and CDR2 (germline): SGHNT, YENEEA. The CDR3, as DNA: TGTGCCAGCAGCTTAGGAGATCAAGAGACCCAGTACTTC. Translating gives CASSLGDQETQYF.

CDR3 loop: CAWSVTGGRNTEAFF. CDR3 nucleotides: TGTGCCTGGAGTGTCACAGGGGGCCGGAACACTGAAGCTTTCTTT. V is TRBV30 and J is TRBJ1-1, with 9 bases lining up with TRBD1. The germline CDR1 and CDR2 sequences are GTSNPN and SVGIG (reference sequence). V shed 0 bases and J 1 base; nucleotides not matched to a gene: 3. The length of the CDR3 is 15 residues.

In DNA, the CDR3 is TGTGCCAGCTCCCGGGACAGGTCAACCCCCAACTACAATGAGCAGTTCTTC. This encodes CASSRDRSTPNYNEQFF. The rearrangement uses TRBV7-2 and TRBJ2-1, with TRBD1 matching 8 bases. Per the germline V gene, CDR1 is SGHTA and CDR2 is FQGNSA. V was clipped by 8 bases and J by 3 bases; unmatched bases: 15. CDR3 length: 17 amino acids.

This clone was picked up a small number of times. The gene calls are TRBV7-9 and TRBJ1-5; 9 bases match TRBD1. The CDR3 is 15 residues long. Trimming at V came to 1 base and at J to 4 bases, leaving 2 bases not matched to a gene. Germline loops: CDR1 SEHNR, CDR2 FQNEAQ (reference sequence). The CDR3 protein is CASSLGTGANQPQHF. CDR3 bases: TGTGCCAGCAGCTTAGGGACAGGGGCGAATCAGCCCCAGCATTTT. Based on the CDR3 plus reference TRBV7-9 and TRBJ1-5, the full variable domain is DTGVSQNPRHKITKRGQNVTFRCDPISEHNRLYWYRQTLGQGPEFLTYFQNEAQLEKSRLLSDRFSAERPKGSFSTLEIQRTEQGDSAMYLCASSLGTGANQPQHFGDGTRLSIL.